This T cell receptor (beta chain) was observed in a study of T cell responses to AZD1222 COVID-19 vaccine. The CDR3 is made up of 13 amino acids. The V gene's germline CDR1 is SEHNR and CDR2 FQNEAQ (reference sequence). The V segment lost 5 bases and the J segment 10 bases; nucleotides outside the gene matches: 10. TCRdb's copy holds only in-frame clones and misses some; the assay was immunoSEQ multiplex PCR. Of around 200,000 clones in the sample, around nine tenths were seen once. Sequences were derived from peripheral blood, sampled on day 0 of AZD1222 vaccination. The gene calls are TRBV7-9 and TRBJ1-1; 7 positions agree with TRBD1. This sequence was found in an adult in good health. The CDR3 nucleotides are TGTGCCAGCAGCCTGAAGGGGGCGTCGGGAGCTTTCTTT. Translated, it gives CASSLKGASGAFF.